The clone carrying this T cell receptor (beta chain) appeared a few times. What it recognizes is unknown. This entry comes from a study of T-cell memory formation after mild COVID-19. In germline, CDR1 is SGHAT, CDR2 FQNNGV. V shed 1 base and J shed 2 bases, with 15 bases lying between them. The CDR3 contains 16 residues. From 5'RACE with constant-segment primers came TCR alpha and TCR beta cDNA libraries that carried sample barcodes and UMIs. TCRdb ran MiXCR on the 5' RACE reads and lists one entry per CDR3 protein. Of fewer than 400,000 distinct CDR3 sequences in the sample, approximately 16% are singletons; the top ten hold roughly 21%. Study-level points and caveats: Later expanders leaned CD4+, whereas clones that contracted between day 15 and 85 were balanced CD4/CD8.

The chain carries TRBV11-2 and TRBJ2-7, with D maybe TRBD1 (6 bases). The sample was PBMCs or a T cell subset sorted from them (not recorded which). The receptor was derived from a man younger than 30 who had mild COVID-19 (a few samples of this study predate the infection). Cell type and time point are not known. For the CDR3, the DNA is TGTGCCAGCAGCTTAGCCATAGGGGACATTCCCTACGAGCAGTACTTC. Its protein product is CASSLAIGDIPYEQYF.